Sequencing of this T cell receptor beta chain was carried out in a study of cytomegalovirus exposure and HLA in healthy donors. Points from the study as a whole: The likely explanation for a cluster of highly shared sequence variants was sequencing artifact.

The PCR contained 60 Vbeta and 13 Jbeta primers. Using immunoSEQ multiplex PCR, the repertoire was profiled, and TCRdb retains in-frame clones only, with some absent. The top ten clones hold around a sixth of a sample with approximately 220,000 clones, about 74% of them seen once. Germline V lookup: CDR1 SEHNR, CDR2 FQNEAQ (reference sequence). There are 18 residues in the CDR3. V lost 4 bases and J 0 bases, leaving 18 bases between the germline ends. As concerns this clone: What it binds is unknown.

This chain uses TRBV7-9 with TRBJ1-4; possible D gene TRBD1, 5 bases. This receptor was identified in a middle-aged man in good health and CMV-seronegative. The material sequenced was PBMCs. DNA for the CDR3: TGTGCCAGCAGCTCCCCGGGCGGGGGTACTGCAACTAATGAAAAACTGTTTTTT. Residues: CASSSPGGGTATNEKLFF.